Shown below are 5 T cell receptor beta chains from a single sample sequenced in a study of blood T cell repertoires in COVID-19. Sequencing used immunoSEQ multiplex PCR; TCRdb keeps in-frame clones, though not all of them. The sample shows around 300,000 clones, 75% to 90% of them seen only once. The sequenced sample consisted of PBMCs or T cells enriched from blood (not recorded which). The receptors were gathered from a woman aged 40 to 50 who had recovered from COVID-19.

The rearrangement joins TRBV5-4 to TRBJ2-1; TRBD2 might be the D (5 bases). This CDR3 contains 15 residues. CDR1 and CDR2 (germline): SGHNT, YYREEE (reference sequence). Trimming pared 0 bases from V and 2 bases from J, leaving 9 bases between. The CDR3 sequence is CASSLVEVTYNEQFF. CDR3 coding DNA: TGTGCCAGCAGCTTGGTGGAGGTTACCTACAATGAGCAGTTCTTC.

The rearrangement links TRBV9 to TRBJ1-2, with 8 nucleotides matching TRBD1. The CDR3 contains 17 residues. With 2 bases clipped from V and 1 base from J, the junction kept 10 bases outside the gene matches. In germline, CDR1 is SGDLS, CDR2 YYNGEE. CDR3 nucleotides: TGTGCCAGCAGCGTTCGACAGGGGCCGAGGTGTAACTATGGCTACACCTTC. Its translation: CASSVRQGPRCNYGYTF.

The J gene is TRBJ2-1, the V gene TRBV5-1; D is possibly TRBD2 (7 bases). Germline V gives CDR1 SGHRS, CDR2 YFSETQ. CDR3 length: 16 residues. The germline V and J ends were trimmed by 0 bases and 5 bases, with 15 bases remaining between them. The CDR3 nucleotides are TGCGCCAGCAGCTTGGGTGCGGGGGCCGTCCACAATGAGCAGTTCTTC. This gives the protein CASSLGAGAVHNEQFF.

The rearrangement joins TRBV7-9 to TRBJ2-7; 10 positions match TRBD1. Germline trimming cut 1 base from V and 3 bases from J; bases unmatched to any gene: 3. In germline, CDR1 is SEHNR, CDR2 FQNEAQ (reference sequence). The CDR3 has 15 amino acids. The CDR3 sequence: CASSLGQGANYEQYF. The CDR3 DNA follows: TGTGCCAGCAGCTTAGGACAGGGGGCTAACTACGAGCAGTACTTC.

V and J are TRBV7-2 and TRBJ2-1; D perhaps matches TRBD2 (6 bases). This CDR3 has 15 amino acids. CDR1 and CDR2 from the germline V gene are SGHTA and FQGNSA. V lost 5 bases and J lost 5, with 16 bases in between. As DNA, the CDR3 is TGTGCCAGCAGCCTCATGGGGCGGGGTCACAATGAGCAGTTCTTC. It codes for CASSLMGRGHNEQFF. Based on the CDR3 plus reference TRBV7-2 and TRBJ2-1, the full variable domain is GAGVSQSPSNKVTEKGKDVELRCDPISGHTALYWYRQSLGQGLEFLIYFQGNSAPDKSGLPSDRFSAERTGGSVSTLTIQRTQQEDSAVYLCASSLMGRGHNEQFFGPGTRLTVL.